These 27 T cell receptor beta chains were sequenced from one sample in a study of blood T cells in healthy people across ages. Primed by a sample-barcoded 5' primer and a J-beta primer mix, a second PCR proceeded for about 6 to 12 cycles. A single record per CDR3 protein comes from TCRdb applying MiXCR to the 5' RACE reads. The table has 710,000 or so distinct CDR3 sequences, about 30% seen once. The sequenced sample was blood. The receptor source for this set is a woman of 80 years or more in good health.

As regards this clonotype: This may be a read error, as it is one base from a much larger clone. The CDR3 bases are TGCGCCGGCAGCTTGGGGGGGACAGGGGGCAATGAGCAGTTCTTC. Its translation is CAGSLGGTGGNEQFF. The V gene is TRBV5-1, the J gene TRBJ2-1, with TRBD1 matching 11 bases. Germline CDR1 SGHRS, CDR2 YFSETQ. The CDR3 consists of 15 residues.

This rearrangement joins TRBV7-9 to TRBJ2-2, with D possibly matching TRBD1 (6 bases). V shed 4 bases and J shed 4 bases, with 16 bases lying between them. Germline V lookup: CDR1 SEHNR, CDR2 FQNEAQ (reference sequence). The CDR3 covers 16 residues. CDR3 loop: CASSSQGSVATGELFF. CDR3 sequence (DNA): TGTGCCAGCAGCTCTCAGGGGTCCGTGGCCACCGGGGAGCTGTTTTTT.

This clonotype has at least ten counts. CDR3 sequence (DNA): TGTGCCAGCAGTCCCTCGATTTCTAGACTAGCGGGAGCACAGAGCTCCTACGAGCAGTACTTC. Amino acids: CASSPSISRLAGAQSSYEQYF. The V gene is TRBV6-5, the J gene TRBJ2-7; 12 bases are a match to TRBD2. This CDR3 comprises 21 residues. With V trimmed by 5 bases and J by 0 bases, 20 bases remained unmatched. The germline CDR1 and CDR2 sequences are MNHEY and SVGAGI.

In the case of this clonotype: Germline and junction disagree at one end, which may indicate a read error. J is TRBJ1-1 and V is TRBV7-3; D perhaps matches TRBD1 (6 bases). The CDR3 extends over 15 amino acids. CDR1 and CDR2 (germline): SGHTA, FQGTGA. CDR3 nucleotide sequence: TGTGCCCGCAGAAGGGGGGGGGGCGGTGACACTGAAGCTTTCTTT. It codes for CARRRGGGGDTEAFF.

This clonotype was counted once. CDR3: CSVILVGGGYTF. The CDR3 bases are TGCAGCGTCATCCTCGTGGGTGGTGGCTACACCTTC. The rearrangement joins TRBV29-1 to TRBJ1-2; D ambiguous. Looked up from germline, CDR1 is SQVTM and CDR2 is ANQGSEA. This CDR3 is built from 12 residues. Deletions cut 6 bases from V and 7 bases from J, with 15 bases between.

The chain links TRBV7-2 to TRBJ2-7; 7 bases are a match to TRBD1. The J call may be mistaken, given a closer DNA end match to TRBJ2-4. This CDR3 is 14 amino acids long. From germline, CDR1 is SGHTA and CDR2 FQGNSA. CDR3 in amino acids: CASSLDVGDSIQYF. The DNA for the CDR3 is TGTGCCAGCAGCTTAGACGTCGGGGACAGCATTCAGTACTTC.

This clonotype appeared many times. The DNA of the CDR3 is TGTGCCAGCAGCTTAGCGCACAGGGGGGATACGCAGTATTTT. Translated: CASSLAHRGDTQYF. The chain uses TRBV3-1 and TRBJ2-3, with TRBD1 matching over 8 bases. V shed 5 bases and J 6 bases; nucleotides not matched to a gene: 7. CDR1 is LGHDT and CDR2 is YNNKEL in the germline V gene (reference sequence). The CDR3 is made up of 14 amino acids.

Only a few counts were recorded for this clonotype. The CDR3 region is CASNSRGESPLHF. The CDR3 nucleotides are TGTGCCAGCAATTCCAGGGGGGAGTCACCCCTCCACTTT. J is TRBJ1-6 and V is TRBV6-5, with 7 bases fitting TRBD1. The CDR3 extends over 13 amino acids. The V and J ends lost 7 bases and 10 bases, in that order; junction bases with no gene match: 7. The germline V gene encodes CDR1 MNHEY and CDR2 SVGAGI.

This clonotype occurred a few times. The rearrangement joins TRBV2 to TRBJ2-2; TRBD2 is a possible D gene (5 bases). Trimming stripped 10 bases from V and 4 bases from J, with 10 bases between. The CDR3 runs 12 residues. The germline CDR1 and CDR2 sequences are SNHLY and FYNNEI. CDR3 nucleotide sequence: TGTGCCACGACTACCCGCACCGGGGAGCTGTTTTTT. Protein sequence: CATTTRTGELFF.

This chain joins TRBV18 and TRBJ2-7; 8 nucleotides align to TRBD1. CDR1 and CDR2 from the germline V gene are KGHSH and LQKENI. V lost 8 bases, J lost 3 bases, and 9 bases stayed unmatched. This CDR3 is 14 amino acids long. The DNA for the CDR3 is TGTGCCAGCCCATCGACAGGGGTGGGCTACGAGCAGTACTTC. It codes for CASPSTGVGYEQYF.

This chain joins TRBV28 and TRBJ2-7; 11 nucleotides match TRBD2. The CDR3 is 15 residues long. V gave up 3 bases and J gave up 7 bases; unmatched junction bases: 8. The germline gives CDR1 MDHEN, CDR2 SYDVKM. The CDR3 DNA sequence: TGTGCCAGCAGTTTTAGCGGGGGGGGAAGTGGAGAGCAGTACTTC. Translation gives CASSFSGGGSGEQYF.

In its sample, this clonotype was seen many times. V usage is TRBV12-3 or TRBV12-4 and J usage is TRBJ2-3; D might be TRBD2 (6 bases). The V end was cut by 4 bases, the J end by 1 base, with 12 bases between. The CDR3 has 15 residues. The chain's CDR3 is CASSSGTRRTDTQYF. The CDR3 DNA reads TGTGCCAGCAGTTCCGGGACTCGCCGCACAGATACGCAGTATTTT.

This clonotype was seen a few times. V is TRBV24-1 and J is TRBJ1-2; D might be TRBD1 (6 bases). The CDR3 sequence is 13 residues long. Germline lookup yields CDR1 KGHDR and CDR2 SFDVKD. The V end lost 1 base, the J end lost 6 bases, and 8 bases lay between the germline ends. The CDR3: CATSDFTGNGYTF. CDR3 in DNA: TGTGCCACCAGTGATTTTACAGGGAATGGCTACACCTTC.

The table lists this clonotype with many counts. The chain carries TRBV5-6 and TRBJ1-5; D ambiguous. V lost 3 bases and J 3 bases, leaving 13 bases between the germline ends. The CDR3 covers 15 residues. Per the germline V gene, CDR1 is SGHDT and CDR2 is YYEEEE. CDR3 bases: TGTGCCAGCAGCTCCGACTTGGACGCCAATCAGCCCCAGCATTTT. Translation: CASSSDLDANQPQHF.

The table lists this clonotype with a count of one. Germline and junction disagree at one end, which may indicate a read error. The CDR3 bases are TGTGCCAGCGGCTTAGCGATGCAGGGCGGAAGAACTGAAGCTTTCTTT. Its translation: CASGLAMQGGRTEAFF. The chain employs TRBV7-8 and TRBJ1-1; a weak D match, TRBD1 (5 bases). The CDR3 runs 16 residues. Germline V gene sequence: CDR1 SGHVS, CDR2 FQNEAQ.

J is TRBJ2-7 and V is TRBV6-2 or TRBV6-3, with D possibly matching TRBD2 (6 bases). Germline V gene lookup returns CDR1 MNHEY and CDR2 SVGEGT. Trimming removed 6 bases at V and 2 bases at J, with 23 bases between. CDR3 length equals 17 residues. CDR3 coding DNA: TGTGCCAGCAGGATGACTAGAGGCATCAGTTTCGCCTACGAGCAGTACTTC. This encodes CASRMTRGISFAYEQYF.

This clonotype came up many times. The chain recombines TRBV12-3 or TRBV12-4 with TRBJ1-2, with 9 positions matching TRBD1. This CDR3 region has 13 residues. V lost 6 bases, J lost 11 bases, and 10 bases stayed unmatched. DNA for the CDR3: TGTGCCAGCAGAGACACAGGGGGCGCGCGGTACACCTTC. Its protein is CASRDTGGARYTF.

V usage is TRBV7-2 and J usage is TRBJ1-4; 8 bases match TRBD1. Germline trimming cut 5 bases from V and 4 bases from J; bases unmatched to any gene: 6. The CDR3 runs 15 residues. Germline loops: CDR1 SGHTA, CDR2 FQGNSA. CDR3 nucleotide sequence: TGTGCCAGCAGCCCCGGGACAGGATTTAATGAAAAACTGTTTTTT. Translated, it gives CASSPGTGFNEKLFF.

This clonotype was counted at least ten times. The chain carries TRBV20-1 and TRBJ1-5; possibly TRBD1 for D (5 bases). Germline V gene sequence: CDR1 DFQATT, CDR2 SNEGSKA (reference sequence). The CDR3 loop spans 16 amino acids. With 5 bases removed from V and 0 bases from J, the gap between germline ends came to 17 bases. The DNA of the CDR3 is TGCAGTGCTCCGAAGTTCCTCGGGGGTAGCAATCAGCCCCAGCATTTT. Its protein is CSAPKFLGGSNQPQHF.

This clonotype occurred many times. This rearrangement joins TRBV6-2 or TRBV6-3 to TRBJ2-5; 8 bases fit TRBD2. Trimming removed 6 bases from V and 2 bases from J; junction bases left unmatched: 14. CDR1 MNHEY and CDR2 SVGEGT come from the germline V gene. The CDR3 totals 17 residues. For the CDR3, the DNA is TGTGCCAGCAGCTACGCGATAGCGGGAAGGATTCAAGAGACCCAGTACTTC. Encoded protein: CASSYAIAGRIQETQYF.

This clonotype was seen at least ten times. CDR3 DNA: TGCAGCGTGGCCCTTTACAATGAGCAGTTCTTC. Protein sequence: CSVALYNEQFF. J is TRBJ2-1 and V is TRBV29-1; D gene unclear. Germline CDR1 and CDR2: SQVTM and ANQGSEA. V was cut by 6 bases and J by 4 bases, with 7 bases left in between. This CDR3 has 11 amino acids.

J is TRBJ2-1 and V is TRBV20-1; 8 positions match TRBD2. After removal of 5 bases from V and 4 bases from J, the junction contained 7 bases not matched to a gene. Looked up from germline, CDR1 is DFQATT and CDR2 is SNEGSKA (reference sequence). This CDR3 is 14 amino acids long. CDR3 DNA: TGCAGTGCTGAGGGAGAGCGGGAGTACAATGAGCAGTTCTTC. The encoded protein is CSAEGEREYNEQFF.

On this clonotype: Just one base apart from a much larger clone, this may be a read error. The chain joins TRBV7-8 to TRBJ2-3, with 8 bases lining up with TRBD1. Germline CDR1 reads SGHVS; CDR2 reads FQNEAQ. The CDR3 spans 17 residues. This CDR3 reads CASSRVDRGRRTDTQDF. The CDR3 DNA reads TGTGCCAGCAGCCGCGTTGACAGGGGTCGAAGGACAGATACGCAGGATTTT.

This clonotype was picked up many times. The chain joins TRBV6-1 to TRBJ2-1, with D unclear. The germline gives CDR1 MNHNS, CDR2 SASEGT. CDR3 length: 12 residues. V lost 6 bases, J lost 6 bases, and 9 bases lay in between. The CDR3 bases are TGTGCCAGCAGCGCGCTCCGCAATGAGCAGTTCTTC. It specifies CASSALRNEQFF.

This clonotype has ten or more counts. This rearrangement joins TRBV20-1 to TRBJ2-7; D possibly corresponds to TRBD1 (5 bases). Trimming removed 6 bases at V and 6 bases at J, with 15 bases between. CDR3 length: 12 residues. Germline CDR1 is DFQATT and CDR2 is SNEGSKA (reference sequence). The CDR3 spells CSAQGPQGEQYF. The CDR3 DNA follows: TGCAGTGCGCAAGGCCCCCAGGGCGAGCAGTACTTC.

This clonotype was observed at least ten times. The chain employs TRBV20-1 and TRBJ2-3; a weak D match, TRBD1 (6 bases). Germline V gene lookup returns CDR1 DFQATT and CDR2 SNEGSKA (reference sequence). The CDR3 is made up of 15 amino acids. Trimming left V 0 bases short and J 6 bases short, with 16 bases between. The CDR3: CSAREITGLGDTQYF. DNA of the CDR3: TGCAGTGCTAGAGAAATAACAGGGTTGGGGGATACGCAGTATTTT.

There are many counts of this clonotype. J is TRBJ2-3 and V is TRBV20-1; 13 bases align to TRBD2. The CDR3 is made up of 16 amino acids. Per germline, CDR1 DFQATT and CDR2 SNEGSKA (reference sequence). J lost 2 bases, V lost 2 bases, and 4 bases had no gene match. The CDR3 DNA follows: TGCAGTGCTAGACGGGGACTAGCGGGAATCACAGATACGCAGTATTTT. It is translated as CSARRGLAGITDTQYF.